What follows are 10 T cell receptor beta chains derived from one specimen sequenced in a study of T cell changes during pregnancy in multiple sclerosis. TCRdb's table, derived via immunoSEQ multiplex PCR, lists solely in-frame clones and lacks some. The sample lists some 25,000 clones, 88% seen once, with around 0.7% in the top ten. The sequences come from CD4+ T cells from peripheral blood mononuclear cells, collected in the first trimester of pregnancy. The origin of the receptors is a female donor in good health, enrolled as a control in a pregnancy study.

The CDR3 reads CASTDQGGFAGELFF. For the CDR3, the DNA is TGTGCCAGCACCGACCAGGGAGGTTTCGCCGGGGAGCTGTTTTTT. The J gene is TRBJ2-2, the V gene TRBV9, with a tentative D call TRBD2 (6 bases). This CDR3 comprises 15 residues. Trimming left V 6 bases short and J 6 bases short, with 18 bases between. Per germline, CDR1 SGDLS and CDR2 YYNGEE.

J is TRBJ2-7 and V is TRBV27, with D tentatively TRBD1 (6 bases). There are 17 residues in the CDR3. The germline CDR1 and CDR2 sequences are MNHEY and SMNVEV (reference sequence). Trimming removed 5 bases at V and 0 bases at J, with 20 bases between. CDR3 residues: CASSVRGQGLSSYEQYF. CDR3 DNA sequence: TGTGCCAGCAGTGTTCGGGGTCAGGGGCTGAGCTCCTACGAGCAGTACTTC.

The genes are TRBV15 and TRBJ2-1; TRBD2 matches 13 bases. Trimming cost V 1 base and J 7 bases; bases outside gene matches: 13. The CDR3 has 19 residues. CDR1 is LNHNV and CDR2 is YYDKDF in the germline V gene (reference sequence). CDR3 DNA sequence: TGTGCCACCAGCAGAGGGGGACCGGGACTAGCGGGGAAAGGGAATGAGCAGTTCTTC. It translates to CATSRGGPGLAGKGNEQFF.

This clone was observed a few times. The chain links TRBV6-6 to TRBJ2-4; D unclear. Germline assignment: CDR1 MNHNY and CDR2 SVGAGI (reference sequence). The CDR3 contains 11 residues. The V gene lost 10 bases and the J gene lost 7 bases, with 11 bases spanning the gap. The CDR3 DNA follows: TGTGCCATTACCGGGTCTAACATTCAGTACTTC. Encoded protein: CAITGSNIQYF.

The gene calls are TRBV5-5 and TRBJ1-3; D not resolved. Germline loops: CDR1 SGHKS, CDR2 YYEKEE (reference sequence). This CDR3 is 14 amino acids long. Trimming pared 0 bases from V and 0 bases from J, leaving 4 bases between. CDR3 coding DNA: TGTGCCAGCAGCTTGGTCCGCTCTGGAAACACCATATATTTT. Amino acid sequence: CASSLVRSGNTIYF.

V and J are TRBV29-1 and TRBJ2-5; 8 bases line up with TRBD2. The length of the CDR3 is 13 residues. V dropped 3 bases and J dropped 0; count of bases not matched to a gene: 0. Looked up from germline, CDR1 is SQVTM and CDR2 is ANQGSEA. CDR3 coding DNA: TGCAGCGTTGAGACTAGCGACCAAGAGACCCAGTACTTC. As protein: CSVETSDQETQYF.

Judged by abundance, this clone is medium-sized (0.01 to 0.1%). The V call is TRBV4-1, the J call TRBJ1-1; unclear D gene. Trimming removed 0 bases from V and 10 bases from J, with 24 bases in between. Germline values: CDR1 MGHRA, CDR2 YSYEKL. This CDR3 comprises 17 residues. CDR3 coding DNA: TGCGCCAGCAGCCAAGATCGAGACCCTGGAGCCCCTTTGGGAGCTTTCTTT. Translation: CASSQDRDPGAPLGAFF.

CDR3 DNA sequence: TGTGCCACCAGCGAGCTTGCGGGAGGGCTTTTATGGCCACAAGGCGAGCAGTACTTC. It translates to CATSELAGGLLWPQGEQYF. The chain uses TRBV15 and TRBJ2-7, with TRBD2 matching 9 bases. After removal of 5 bases from V and 6 bases from J, the junction contained 23 bases not matched to a gene. The CDR3 consists of 19 residues. Germline V CDR1 and CDR2: LNHNV, YYDKDF (reference sequence).

The chain uses TRBV6-5 and TRBJ2-7; possible D gene TRBD1, 5 bases. In germline, CDR1 is MNHEY, CDR2 SVGAGI. The CDR3 extends over 13 amino acids. V gave up 8 bases and J gave up 4 bases, with 15 bases separating them. CDR3 region: CASVPNPGYEQYF. For the CDR3, the DNA is TGTGCCAGCGTTCCGAACCCAGGGTACGAGCAGTACTTC.

Only a few counts were recorded for this clone. CDR3 sequence: CASSLDSLFYGYTF. CDR3 coding DNA: TGCGCCAGCAGCTTGGACAGCCTCTTCTATGGCTACACCTTC. The rearrangement uses TRBV5-1 and TRBJ1-2; D gene unclear. Per the germline V gene, CDR1 is SGHRS and CDR2 is YFSETQ. This CDR3 comprises 14 residues. Trimming cost V 0 bases and J 4 bases, with 10 bases left between them.